The sequence of this TCR beta chain was determined in a study of glioma-infiltrating T cells after dendritic cell vaccination (dated by TCRdb to 2015 to 2016). Study-wide context: Of the 15 glioblastoma patients in the cohort, all drawn from Phase I and II dendritic cell vaccination trials, 9 were newly diagnosed and 6 had recurrent disease. Autologous tumor lysate-pulsed dendritic cell vaccination was administered to the patients between 2003 and 2012. The vaccine was prepared from monocyte-derived dendritic cells that were cultured for under 8 days with IL-4 and GM-CSF and then pulsed overnight with autologous tumor lysate. Each patient was given three intradermal dendritic cell vaccine injections, spaced two weeks apart, in the arm below the axilla. In glioblastoma patients vaccinated with dendritic cells, deep sequencing of TCR beta CDR3 regions served to measure tumor-infiltrating lymphocyte content and to compare repertoires between tumor and blood. Survival after dendritic cell vaccination was correlated with TCR sequencing metrics, including TIL content and tumor-blood repertoire overlap.

Patients were selected on the basis of adequate residual fresh-frozen tumor tissue and more than two years of available survival data. Although molecular status otherwise differed among the glioblastoma patients, no patient had an isocitrate dehydrogenase mutation. PBMC were collected before vaccination, two weeks after the third vaccination, and at tumor progression if tumor progression occurred. Genomic DNA was extracted with the Qiagen DNeasy Blood extraction Kit. Per the germline V gene, MGHDK is the CDR1 and SYGVNS is the CDR2. Inclusive of the bounding cysteine and phenylalanine, the CDR3 is 12 residues long. Only the CDR3 portion is preserved as DNA: 36 bases, with reading frame beginning at the first base. Germline trimming: 5 bases from V, 13 bases from J; junction bases outside gene matches: 7. Broad study findings and their caveats: The cohort was small and heterogeneous, only a few patients had full blood and tumor sets, and even fewer had initial-recurrent tumor pairs. The TCR overlap response model with three groups was called speculative and said to need prospective validation. After dendritic cell vaccination, a higher estimated pretreatment TIL content predicted longer time to progression and longer overall survival. No direct relationship between TCR clonality and survival was found, suggesting a diverse polyclonal response may matter.

The immunoSEQ assay amplified TCRB CDR3 regions from approximately 2 micrograms of genomic DNA, or from all available DNA when less than that amount was available. The multiplex PCR relied on 60 forward primers for TCR V beta segments and 13 reverse primers for J beta segments. To estimate the number of reads per starting template, synthetic control templates were added to each sample at limiting dilution. The Illumina HiSeq System generated 87 bp sequencing reads. The paper's processing steps were these. PCR and sequencing errors were removed by a nearest neighbor algorithm that merged closely related sequences. TCR overlap was measured as the percentage of unique tumor TCR beta sequences also present in the same patient's peripheral blood. TCRdb carries this immuneACCESS record with in-frame sequences only. Its versions omit some clonotypes, under half of them owing to an unresolved V gene in the studies checked, with the rest unexplained. V, J and clone size are taken as reported in that table, and D and trimming were inferred from the DNA itself. For this sample there are around 89,000 clones; about nine tenths appear just once. Jointly, the top ten make up 15% to 18% of the sample.

Of note for this clone: There is no known antigen for this receptor. Base qualities are missing; no much larger clone stands one base away.

The starting material was blood, obtained before dendritic cell vaccination. This receptor chain uses TRBV25-1 and TRBJ2-1; TRBD2 agrees with 8 junctional bases. The receptor was derived from a human donor with glioblastoma. The CDR3 amino acid sequence is: CASSKREPSQFF. The nucleotide sequence is given as TGTGCCAGCAGTAAGCGGGAGCCCTCCCAGTTCTTC. Reference TRBV25-1 and TRBJ2-1 genes cover what lies past the CDR3, so the full variable domain is EADIYQTPRYLVIGTGKKITLECSQTMGHDKMYWYQQDPGMELHLIHYSYGVNSTEKGDLSSESTVSRIRTEHFPLTLESARPSHTSQYLCASSKREPSQFFGPGTRLTVL.